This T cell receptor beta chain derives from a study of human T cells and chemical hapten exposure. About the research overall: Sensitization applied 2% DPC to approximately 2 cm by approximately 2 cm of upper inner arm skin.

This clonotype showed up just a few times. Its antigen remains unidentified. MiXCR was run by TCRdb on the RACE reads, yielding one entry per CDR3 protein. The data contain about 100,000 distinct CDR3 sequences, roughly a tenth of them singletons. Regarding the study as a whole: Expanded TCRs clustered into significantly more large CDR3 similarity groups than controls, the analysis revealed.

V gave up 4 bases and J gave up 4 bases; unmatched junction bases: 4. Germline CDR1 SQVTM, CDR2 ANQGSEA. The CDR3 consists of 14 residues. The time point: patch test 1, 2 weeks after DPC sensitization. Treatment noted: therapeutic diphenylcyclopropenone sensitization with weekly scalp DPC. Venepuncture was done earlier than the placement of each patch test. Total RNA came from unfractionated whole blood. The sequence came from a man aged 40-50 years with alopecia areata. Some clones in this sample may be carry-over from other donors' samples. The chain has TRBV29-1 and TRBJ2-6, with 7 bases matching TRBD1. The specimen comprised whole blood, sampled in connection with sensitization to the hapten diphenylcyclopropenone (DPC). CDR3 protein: CSVGGTAGANVLTF. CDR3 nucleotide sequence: TGCAGCGTTGGAGGGACAGCCGGGGCCAACGTCCTGACTTTC.